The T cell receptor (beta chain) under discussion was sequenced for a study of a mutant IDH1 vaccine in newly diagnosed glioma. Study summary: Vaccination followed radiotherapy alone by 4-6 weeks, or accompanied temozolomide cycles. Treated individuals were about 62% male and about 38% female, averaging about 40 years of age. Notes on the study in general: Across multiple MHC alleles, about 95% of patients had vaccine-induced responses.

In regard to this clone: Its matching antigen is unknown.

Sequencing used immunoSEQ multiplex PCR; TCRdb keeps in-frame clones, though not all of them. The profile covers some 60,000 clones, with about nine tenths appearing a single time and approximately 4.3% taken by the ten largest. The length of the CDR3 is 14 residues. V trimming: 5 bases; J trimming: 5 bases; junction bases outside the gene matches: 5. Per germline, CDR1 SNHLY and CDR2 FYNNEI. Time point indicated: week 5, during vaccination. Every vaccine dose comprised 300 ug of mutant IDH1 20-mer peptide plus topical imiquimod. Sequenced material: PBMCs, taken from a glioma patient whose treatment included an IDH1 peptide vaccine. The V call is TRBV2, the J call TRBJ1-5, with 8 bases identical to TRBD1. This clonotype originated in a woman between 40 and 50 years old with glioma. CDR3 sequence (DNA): TGTGCCAGCAGTCAGGACAGGGACTATCAGCCCCAGCATTTT. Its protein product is CASSQDRDYQPQHF.